The entry below gives a single T cell receptor (beta chain) sequence along with its context. The data stem from a study of blood T cell repertoires in COVID-19. Study summary: COVID-19 samples from acute and convalescent phases originated in the United States, Italy and Spain. Sources were T cells, B-cell-depleted T cells, or PBMCs; the material itself was cDNA or gDNA.

Authors' processing steps: It was from reference gene primer amplification that nucleated cell counts were estimated. Here immunoSEQ multiplex PCR was the method, and the copy in TCRdb shows in-frame clones only, minus some. The V and J calls and clone size come from that table; D and trimming were worked out from the DNA. This table holds 160,000 or so clones, roughly 81% found once. Seattle's cohort entered during active infection and was followed longitudinally. Germline CDR1 reads SGHDT; CDR2 reads YYEEEE. The CDR3 contains 13 residues. V dropped 2 bases and J dropped 6 bases, with 8 bases sitting between them.

Sequences were obtained from peripheral blood. This receptor was identified in a woman aged 45-65 years with COVID-19, enrolled during active disease. V and J are TRBV5-6 and TRBJ2-2; possibly TRBD1 for D (5 bases). CDR3 DNA sequence: TGTGCCAGCAGCTTTACAGGCCCCGGGGAGCTGTTTTTT. The encoded protein is CASSFTGPGELFF.